This T cell receptor beta chain originates from a study of T cells after yellow fever vaccination. As for the study in general: SMART-Seq v4 Ultra Low Input prepared the low-cell-number fractions.

A universal primer site and UMIs were added as TCR cDNA was made by 5'RACE template switching. TCRdb analysed the 5' RACE reads with MiXCR anew, one entry per CDR3 protein. The sample lists hundreds of thousands of distinct CDR3 sequences, about a sixth occurring once. This CDR3 comprises 15 residues. V lost 0 bases and J 3 bases, leaving 8 bases between the germline ends. CDR1 is KGHSH and CDR2 is LQKENI in the germline V gene. With regard to this clonotype: Its antigen is as yet unknown.

Study results and limitations: Of the clonotypes, a small share occurred in both CD4 and CD8 compartments. The secondary T-cell response peaked on day 5, not day 15, but was weaker.

The sequenced sample was PBMCs, obtained 5 days after the first yellow fever vaccination. The chain joins TRBV18 to TRBJ2-2; the D gene is possibly TRBD1 (5 bases). The clonotype was recovered from a man aged 18 to 30 who received the YFV17D yellow fever vaccine. CDR3 in amino acids: CASSPPHRYTGELFF. The CDR3 DNA reads TGTGCCAGCTCACCACCGCACAGGTACACCGGGGAGCTGTTTTTT.